These T cell receptor beta chains were read from a single sample in a study of Tregs in tolerant kidney transplant recipients. The antigens of these receptors remain unknown. Repertoires were generated with immunoSEQ multiplex PCR, while TCRdb's copy carries only in-frame clones and drops some. The table includes approximately 790 clones, around 38% detected once. Sequenced material: Tregs from blood cultured with allogeneic cells. The receptor set was obtained from a human patient who received a combined kidney and bone marrow transplant. Some T cells may have come from the graft donor. Each CDR3 is given with its conserved first and last residue. Each record gives: V gene, J gene, clone size, D gene, CDR3 DNA, CDR3 protein. A D gene is named only where the DNA matches it firmly. Some rows have no size entry. The others give once, few or many, or a class for an expanded clone.

V: TRBV10-3
J: TRBJ2-5
size: large
D: TRBD2
DNA: TGTGCCATCAGTGCGGCTAGCGGGGGGGCGGACCAGTACTTC
CDR3: CAISAASGGADQYF

V: TRBV19
J: TRBJ2-1
size: few
D: TRBD2
DNA: TGTGCCAGTAGTAGCCGGCCCCTGGGGCTAGCGGGAGTATTTGGCAATGAGCAGTTCTTC
CDR3: CASSSRPLGLAGVFGNEQFF

V: TRBV14
J: TRBJ2-7
size: large
D: TRBD2
DNA: TGTGCCAGCAGCCACCTCATAGCGGGAGTAGGGCTCTACGAGCAGTACTTC
CDR3: CASSHLIAGVGLYEQYF

V: TRBV11-2
J: TRBJ1-2
size: -
D: -
DNA: TGTGCCAGCAGCTTAGCGGGGGTTTTCTATGGCTACAGCTTC
CDR3: CASSLAGVFYGYSF

V: TRBV6-6
J: TRBJ1-2
size: -
D: -
DNA: TGTGCCAGCAGTAAATTCGGACAGTATCCCTATGGCTACACCTTC
CDR3: CASSKFGQYPYGYTF

V: TRBV29-1
J: TRBJ2-3
size: large
D: -
DNA: TGCAGCGCTGTGAGTGGGCCAGATACGCAGTATTTT
CDR3: CSAVSGPDTQYF

V: TRBV5-4
J: TRBJ1-2
size: few
D: -
DNA: TGTGCCAGCAGCTTAGCGGGGGTTTACTATGGCTACACCTTC
CDR3: CASSLAGVYYGYTF

V: TRBV30
J: TRBJ2-7
size: once
D: TRBD1
DNA: TGTGCCTGGGGACAGGGCACCTACGAGCAGTACTTC
CDR3: CAWGQGTYEQYF

V: TRBV29-1
J: TRBJ2-5
size: -
D: TRBD1
DNA: TGCAGCAGTCGGGACAGTGAGGAGACCCAGTACTTC
CDR3: CSSRDSEETQYF

V: TRBV25-1
J: TRBJ1-2
size: -
D: -
DNA: TGTGCCAGCAGGGTTGGTCTCCATGGCTACACCTTC
CDR3: CASRVGLHGYTF

V: TRBV6-8
J: TRBJ1-2
size: -
D: -
DNA: TGTGCCAGCAGTAAATTCGGACAGTATCCCTATGGCTACACCTTC
CDR3: CASSKFGQYPYGYTF

V: TRBV27
J: TRBJ2-7
size: few
D: -
DNA: TGTGCCAGCAGCCTCTGGGACGAGCAGTACTTC
CDR3: CASSLWDEQYF

V: TRBV6-9
J: TRBJ2-1
size: few
D: -
DNA: TGTGCCAGCAGTTACTCAGCGACGGATGAGCAGTTCTTC
CDR3: CASSYSATDEQFF

V: TRBV23-1
J: TRBJ2-5
size: -
D: TRBD1
DNA: TGCGCCATATGTTTGCGGGCCGACTATGGGACAGGGCGGGAGACCCAGTACTTC
CDR3: CAICLRADYGTGRETQYF

V: TRBV6-4
J: TRBJ1-2
size: once
D: -
DNA: TGTGCCAGCAGTTACAGGGTCCCACACGGAAAGACCTATGGCTACACCTTC
CDR3: CASSYRVPHGKTYGYTF

V: TRBV7-3
J: TRBJ1-2
size: -
D: -
DNA: TGTGCCAGCAGCTTAGCGGGGGTTTACTATGGCTACACCTTC
CDR3: CASSLAGVYYGYTF

V: TRBV7-9
J: TRBJ1-1
size: medium-sized
D: -
DNA: TGTGCCAGCACCCGGGGGCGTCGGGGCACTGAAGCTTTCTTT
CDR3: CASTRGRRGTEAFF

V: TRBV25-1
J: TRBJ1-2
size: -
D: -
DNA: TGTTCCATCAGTGTAGGGCTCCATTGCTACACCTTC
CDR3: CSISVGLHCYTF

V: TRBV7-8
J: TRBJ2-5
size: -
D: -
DNA: TGTGCCAGCAGCTTTCGTAGGGGGGAGACCCAGTACTTC
CDR3: CASSFRRGETQYF

V: TRBV4-3
J: TRBJ2-7
size: -
D: TRBD1
DNA: TGCGCCAGCAGCCAAGATCTAAACGGGGGACAGGGAATTTTCGAGCAGTACTTC
CDR3: CASSQDLNGGQGIFEQYF

V: TRBV2
J: TRBJ2-1
size: -
D: -
DNA: TGTGCCTGCAGTGCGGAGACCCAGTTCTTC
CDR3: CACSAETQFF

V: TRBV9
J: TRBJ2-6
size: -
D: -
DNA: TGTGCCAGCCTCAAACAAAGTCGGGCCAACGTCCTGACTTTC
CDR3: CASLKQSRANVLTF

V: TRBV9
J: TRBJ2-7
size: few
D: -
DNA: TGTGCCAGCAGCCAGACAGACTACGAGCAGTACTTC
CDR3: CASSQTDYEQYF

V: TRBV10-3
J: TRBJ2-1
size: few
D: -
DNA: TGTGCCATCAGTGAGACTAGTGAGGGTTCCTACAATGAGCAGTTCTTC
CDR3: CAISETSEGSYNEQFF

V: TRBV6-6
J: TRBJ1-2
size: -
D: -
DNA: TGTGCCAGCAGGTCTGGCGGGACCTATGGCTACACCTTC
CDR3: CASRSGGTYGYTF

V: TRBV6-1
J: TRBJ2-6
size: -
D: -
DNA: TGTGCCAGCAGTTATCGGGATCGTTCCAACGTCCTGACTTTC
CDR3: CASSYRDRSNVLTF

V: TRBV5-3
J: TRBJ1-2
size: -
D: TRBD1
DNA: TGTGCCAGCAGCCGACAGGGGCTGTTTGGCTACACCTTC
CDR3: CASSRQGLFGYTF

V: TRBV7-2
J: TRBJ2-7
size: -
D: -
DNA: TGTGCCAGCAGCTTAGGGCTGGGGGCGCAAGGCGAGCAGTACTTC
CDR3: CASSLGLGAQGEQYF

V: TRBV25-1
J: TRBJ1-2
size: few
D: TRBD1
DNA: TGTGCCAGCAGCCGACAGGGGCTGTTTGGCTACACCTTC
CDR3: CASSRQGLFGYTF

V: TRBV11-2
J: TRBJ1-1
size: few
D: TRBD1
DNA: TGTGCCAGCAGCTTAGGGGGACAGAGATTGAACACTGAAGCTTTCTTT
CDR3: CASSLGGQRLNTEAFF

V: TRBV11-3
J: TRBJ2-3
size: hyperexpanded
D: -
DNA: TGTGCCAGCAGCCCGCCTGCGGATACGCAGTATTTT
CDR3: CASSPPADTQYF

V: TRBV5-6
J: TRBJ2-3
size: few
D: -
DNA: TGTGCCAGCAGCGTTCGGGATACGCAGTATTTT
CDR3: CASSVRDTQYF

V: TRBV11-2
J: TRBJ2-7
size: -
D: TRBD1
DNA: TGTGCCAGCAGTCGTCCCGGGACAGGGTTCCACGAGCAGTACTTC
CDR3: CASSRPGTGFHEQYF

V: TRBV25-1
J: TRBJ1-2
size: -
D: -
DNA: TGTGCCATCAGTGTAGTGCTCCATGGCTACACCTTC
CDR3: CAISVVLHGYTF

V: TRBV7-8
J: TRBJ2-2
size: -
D: TRBD2
DNA: TGTGCCAGCCGCTTAGGGGCGGGGGGGTCCACCGGGGAGCTGTTTTTT
CDR3: CASRLGAGGSTGELFF

V: TRBV4-1
J: TRBJ2-1
size: -
D: TRBD2
DNA: TGCGCCAGCAGCCATAGCGGGAGGGCTGGCGATGAGCAGTTCTTC
CDR3: CASSHSGRAGDEQFF

V: TRBV9
J: TRBJ1-2
size: medium-sized
D: -
DNA: TGTGCCAGCAGCTCCCCCATTGGGCAGGTTCGCCCATATGGCTACACCTTC
CDR3: CASSSPIGQVRPYGYTF

V: TRBV23-1
J: TRBJ2-5
size: few
D: TRBD1
DNA: TGCGCCATATGTTTGCGGGCCGACTATGGGGACAGGCGGGAGACCCAGTACTTC
CDR3: CAICLRADYGDRRETQYF

V: TRBV5-1
J: TRBJ2-3
size: medium-sized
D: TRBD2
DNA: TGCGCCAGCAGCTGGAGCGGGGGGGAGACAGATACGCAGTATTTT
CDR3: CASSWSGGETDTQYF

V: TRBV4-3
J: TRBJ1-1
size: -
D: -
DNA: TGCGCCAGCAGCCAAGATCCGTCGGGGTGGACTGAAGCTTTCTTT
CDR3: CASSQDPSGWTEAFF

V: TRBV2
J: TRBJ2-5
size: few
D: TRBD1
DNA: TGTGCCAGCAGAGCGCGACAGGGGCCCTGGGAGACCCAGTACTTC
CDR3: CASRARQGPWETQYF

V: TRBV5-6
J: TRBJ1-1
size: medium-sized
D: -
DNA: TGTGCCAGCAGATACAATATTCGGAACACTGAAGCTTTCTTT
CDR3: CASRYNIRNTEAFF

V: TRBV6-5
J: TRBJ2-6
size: medium-sized
D: -
DNA: TGTGCCAGCAGTTATCGGGATCGTTCCAACGTCCTGACTTTC
CDR3: CASSYRDRSNVLTF

V: TRBV6-5
J: TRBJ2-7
size: -
D: -
DNA: TGTGCCAGCATAGACAGTAGTAGTCTCGAGCAGTACTTC
CDR3: CASIDSSSLEQYF

V: TRBV18
J: TRBJ1-5
size: -
D: -
DNA: TGTGCCAGCTCAAGGGACAGCAATCAGCCCCAGCATTTT
CDR3: CASSRDSNQPQHF

V: TRBV11-2
J: TRBJ2-7
size: -
D: TRBD1
DNA: TGTGCCAGCAGCCTCCGGACAGGGGACTACGAGCAGTACTTC
CDR3: CASSLRTGDYEQYF

V: TRBV5-8
J: TRBJ1-1
size: once
D: -
DNA: TGTGCCAGCAGATACAATATTCGGAACACTGAAGCTTTCTTT
CDR3: CASRYNIRNTEAFF

V: TRBV7-4
J: TRBJ2-1
size: -
D: -
DNA: TGTGCCAGCACCTACCCGCTGACAGGCTCCTACAATGAGCAGTTCTTC
CDR3: CASTYPLTGSYNEQFF

V: TRBV11-3
J: TRBJ2-7
size: medium-sized
D: -
DNA: TGTGCCAGCAGCCTCTGGGACGAGCAGTACTTC
CDR3: CASSLWDEQYF

V: TRBV28
J: TRBJ1-1
size: few
D: TRBD1
DNA: TGTGCCAGCAGTGGTCGACAGGGGGCCGTCGTTTTAGAGTTCTTT
CDR3: CASSGRQGAVVLEFF

V: TRBV6-8
J: TRBJ2-1
size: few
D: -
DNA: TGTGCCAGCAGTTACTCAGCGACGGATGAGCAGTTCTTC
CDR3: CASSYSATDEQFF

V: TRBV11-2
J: TRBJ2-1
size: few
D: TRBD2
DNA: TGTGCCAGCAGCTTATCCCTAGCGGGAGTGTACAATGAGCAGTTCTTC
CDR3: CASSLSLAGVYNEQFF

V: TRBV5-1
J: TRBJ2-3
size: many
D: TRBD2
DNA: TGCGCCAGCAGCTGGCGCGGGGGGGAGACAGATACGCAGTATTTT
CDR3: CASSWRGGETDTQYF

V: TRBV6-6
J: TRBJ1-3
size: -
D: -
DNA: TGTGCCAGCACCGGCCTTTATGCGGTAAACAACATATATTTT
CDR3: CASTGLYAVNNIYF

V: TRBV5-1
J: TRBJ2-4
size: once
D: TRBD2
DNA: TGCGCCAGCAGCTTCGGGGCTAGCGGGGTAGCCAAAAACATTCAGTACTTC
CDR3: CASSFGASGVAKNIQYF

V: TRBV6-5
J: TRBJ2-1
size: few
D: -
DNA: TGTGCCAGCAGCTCGCGACGTGTTGAGCAGTTCTTC
CDR3: CASSSRRVEQFF

V: TRBV25-1
J: TRBJ1-2
size: -
D: -
DNA: TGTGCCAGCAGCCTTTCCAGTGGACCCTATGGCTACACCTTC
CDR3: CASSLSSGPYGYTF

V: TRBV10-1
J: TRBJ1-1
size: few
D: -
DNA: TGCGCCAGCAGTGAGTCTACCATACCGCGGAACACTGAAGCTTTCTTT
CDR3: CASSESTIPRNTEAFF

V: TRBV7-2
J: TRBJ2-1
size: medium-sized
D: -
DNA: TGTGCCAGCAGCTTAATGCCCAGGGCTGAGCAGTTCTTC
CDR3: CASSLMPRAEQFF

V: TRBV5-7
J: TRBJ2-3
size: few
D: -
DNA: TGTGCCAGCAGCCCGCCTGCGGATACGCAGTATTTT
CDR3: CASSPPADTQYF